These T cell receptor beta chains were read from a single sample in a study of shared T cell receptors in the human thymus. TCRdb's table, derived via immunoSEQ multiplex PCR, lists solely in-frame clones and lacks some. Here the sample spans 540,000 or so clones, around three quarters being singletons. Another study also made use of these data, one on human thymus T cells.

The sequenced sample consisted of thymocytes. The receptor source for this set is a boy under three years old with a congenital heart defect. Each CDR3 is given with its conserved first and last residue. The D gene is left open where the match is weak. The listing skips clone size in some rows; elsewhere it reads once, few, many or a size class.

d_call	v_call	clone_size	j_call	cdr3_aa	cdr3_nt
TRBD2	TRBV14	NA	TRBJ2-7	CASTPSGGPHEQYF	TGTGCCAGCACCCCATCGGGGGGACCCCACGAGCAGTACTTC
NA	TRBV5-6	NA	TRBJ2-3	CASSPYRVGGTDTQYF	TGTGCCAGCAGCCCGTACAGGGTTGGAGGCACAGATACGCAGTATTTT
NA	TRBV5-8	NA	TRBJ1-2	CASSWDNYGYTF	TGTGCCAGCAGCTGGGACAATTATGGCTACACCTTC
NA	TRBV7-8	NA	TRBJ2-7	CASSLDWFAEQYF	TGTGCCAGCAGCTTGGACTGGTTCGCCGAGCAGTACTTC
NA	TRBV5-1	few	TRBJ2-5	CASSPKDPRETQYF	TGCGCCAGCAGCCCCAAAGACCCGAGGGAGACCCAGTACTTC
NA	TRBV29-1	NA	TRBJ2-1	CSRRGRLGEQFF	TGCTCCAGACGAGGGAGGTTAGGAGAGCAGTTCTTC
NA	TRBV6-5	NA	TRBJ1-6	CASSPGQTNSPLHF	TGTGCCAGCAGCCCTGGACAGACTAATTCACCCCTCCACTTT
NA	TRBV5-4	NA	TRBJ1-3	CASSLAGRENALRNTIYF	TGTGCCAGCAGCTTGGCCGGCCGGGAGAACGCACTCCGAAACACCATATATTTT
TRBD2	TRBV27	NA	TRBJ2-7	CASSSVNLAGKYEQYF	TGTGCCAGCAGTTCAGTGAATCTAGCGGGAAAGTACGAGCAGTACTTC
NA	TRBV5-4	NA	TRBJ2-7	CASSLVGGKFDEQYF	TGTGCCAGCAGCTTGGTCGGGGGAAAGTTCGACGAGCAGTACTTC